One and the same sample provided the 22 T cell receptor beta chains below, sequenced in a study of neurological immune-mediated disorders. Each CDR3 protein gets one entry after TCRdb re-called the 5' RACE reads with MiXCR. The sample lists about 80,000 distinct CDR3 sequences; 5.5% to 6.5% were seen once. Specified time point: longitudinal time-point 2. Sequenced material: PBMCs. The receptors derive from a woman aged 55-70 years with multiple sclerosis.

This clonotype was counted ten times or more. The chain couples TRBV20-1 to TRBJ2-5; 8 positions agree with TRBD2. In germline, CDR1 is DFQATT, CDR2 SNEGSKA (reference sequence). V lost 3 bases, J lost 4 bases, and 10 bases stayed unmatched. CDR3 size: 15 residues. CDR3 sequence (DNA): TGCAGTGCTAGTCGGGCGGGGGGCCTCGGAGAGACCCAGTACTTC. It translates to CSASRAGGLGETQYF.

This clonotype was counted at least ten times. This sequence joins TRBV12-3 or TRBV12-4 and TRBJ2-7, with 7 bases fitting TRBD1. This CDR3 region has 14 residues. The V and J ends lost 4 bases and 0 bases, in that order; junction bases with no gene match: 3. The CDR3 bases are TGTGCCAGCAGTTACGGGACAGCCTCCTACGAGCAGTACTTC. Translating gives CASSYGTASYEQYF.

In its sample, this clonotype was seen many times. V is TRBV9 and J is TRBJ1-1; no firm D call. Trimming removed 0 bases from V and 1 base from J, with 10 bases in between. Germline CDR1 SGDLS, CDR2 YYNGEE. This CDR3 spans 15 amino acids. The CDR3: CASSVEAAPNTEAFF. As DNA, the CDR3 is TGTGCCAGCAGCGTAGAGGCAGCGCCGAACACTGAAGCTTTCTTT.

Ten or more counts support this clonotype. V gene TRBV12-3 or TRBV12-4 combines with J gene TRBJ2-3; TRBD2 might be the D (5 bases). CDR3 length: 14 amino acids. V was clipped by 8 bases and J by 2 bases, with 14 bases between them. CDR3 sequence reads: CASGREPFTDTQYF. The DNA for the CDR3 is TGTGCCAGCGGACGGGAACCTTTCACAGATACGCAGTATTTT.

This clonotype has a count of ten or more. This sequence joins TRBV20-1 and TRBJ2-1; D is perhaps TRBD1 or TRBD2 (6 bases each). Trimming shortened V by 5 bases and J by 0 bases, and 14 bases separated the two germline ends. The CDR3 consists of 15 residues. The V gene's germline CDR1 is DFQATT and CDR2 SNEGSKA (reference sequence). The CDR3 loop is CSAGGRLSSYNEQFF. CDR3 bases: TGCAGTGCTGGGGGGCGGTTAAGCTCCTACAATGAGCAGTTCTTC.

In this sample, this clonotype turned up many times. The rearrangement joins TRBV12-3 or TRBV12-4 to TRBJ2-3, with TRBD2 as a possible D gene (6 bases). Trimming shortened V by 4 bases and J by 0 bases, and 11 bases separated the two germline ends. The CDR3 length is 15 residues. In DNA form, the CDR3 reads TGTGCCAGCAGTTACGGGGGACCTAGCACAGATACGCAGTATTTT. It codes for CASSYGGPSTDTQYF.

In this sample, this clonotype turned up many times. The chain recombines TRBV5-1 with TRBJ2-5; D possibly matches TRBD1 or TRBD2 (6 bases each). The CDR3 totals 15 residues. V lost 2 bases to trimming and J lost 5 bases, with 16 bases between them. Germline lookup yields CDR1 SGHRS and CDR2 YFSETQ. CDR3 sequence: CASSFSTGAGETQYF. The CDR3 coding sequence is TGCGCCAGCAGCTTCTCCACGGGGGCCGGGGAGACCCAGTACTTC.

V gene TRBV12-3 or TRBV12-4 combines with J gene TRBJ2-6; D remains ambiguous. Trimming removed 3 bases at V and 11 bases at J, with 11 bases between. The CDR3 totals 13 residues. This CDR3 is CASSLTGSYVLTF. The CDR3 DNA follows: TGTGCCAGCAGTTTGACTGGGTCCTACGTCCTGACTTTC.

This clonotype was observed a few times. V gene TRBV4-1 combines with J gene TRBJ2-5; D may correspond to TRBD1 or TRBD2 (6 bases each). The CDR3 consists of 16 residues. Germline-derived CDR1 and CDR2 are MGHRA and YSYEKL. Trimming left V 5 bases short and J 5 bases short, with 21 bases between. The CDR3 protein is CASSFQEGDGRETQYF. The CDR3 DNA is TGCGCCAGCAGCTTTCAGGAGGGGGATGGGAGGGAGACCCAGTACTTC.

The V and J genes are TRBV30 and TRBJ1-6; unclear D gene. CDR3 length equals 15 residues. The V gene lost 5 bases and the J gene lost 2 bases, with 13 bases spanning the gap. CDR1 and CDR2 from the germline V gene are GTSNPN and SVGIG (reference sequence). The chain's CDR3 is CAWAQSSPYNSPLHF. CDR3 nucleotides: TGTGCCTGGGCCCAGAGCAGTCCCTATAATTCACCCCTCCACTTT.

Many counts were recorded for this clonotype. The V and J genes are TRBV7-2 and TRBJ1-2; D is ambiguous. CDR3 length: 13 amino acids. Trimming shortened V by 0 bases and J by 8 bases, and 10 bases separated the two germline ends. The V gene's germline CDR1 is SGHTA and CDR2 FQGNSA. CDR3 DNA sequence: TGTGCCAGCAGCTTAGCGAATAGTGGGGGCTACACCTTC. Its translation: CASSLANSGGYTF.

This clonotype was seen repeatedly, ten times or more. The CDR3 sequence: CASSQLGAGTGELFF. CDR3 nucleotides: TGTGCCAGCAGCCAGTTAGGGGCGGGCACCGGGGAGCTGTTTTTT. The chain carries TRBV3-1 and TRBJ2-2; D tentatively reads TRBD1 or TRBD2 (5 bases each). The CDR3 spans 15 residues. CDR1 and CDR2 from the germline V gene are LGHDT and YNNKEL (reference sequence). The V and J ends lost 3 bases and 4 bases respectively, with 12 bases between them.

This clonotype was seen a few times. The V call is TRBV14, the J call TRBJ1-1; 7 bases line up with TRBD1. In germline, CDR1 is SGHDN, CDR2 FVKESK. The length of the CDR3 is 16 residues. Unmatched junction bases numbered 6, after V lost 2 bases and J lost 0 bases. The CDR3 DNA reads as TGTGCCAGCAGCCAAATATCCGGGACAGTGAACACTGAAGCTTTCTTT. Amino acid sequence: CASSQISGTVNTEAFF.

The chain joins TRBV18 to TRBJ1-5; D remains ambiguous. This CDR3 region has 14 residues. Germline V gene sequence: CDR1 KGHSH, CDR2 LQKENI. Trimming pared 4 bases from V and 4 bases from J, leaving 11 bases between. The DNA of the CDR3 is TGTGCCAGCTCACTCGACGGATTTAATCAGCCCCAGCATTTT. It translates to CASSLDGFNQPQHF.

The chain carries TRBV12-3 or TRBV12-4 and TRBJ1-3; no clear D gene. This CDR3 region has 16 residues. V lost 4 bases to trimming and J lost 3 bases, with 16 bases between them. The CDR3 coding sequence is TGTGCCAGCAGTTCCCAGGCGGGAGGCAGTGGAAACACCATATATTTT. Translating it yields CASSSQAGGSGNTIYF.

In its sample, this clonotype was seen many times. V and J are TRBV5-5 and TRBJ2-2; D gene uncertain. Germline V gene lookup returns CDR1 SGHKS and CDR2 YYEKEE (reference sequence). The CDR3 has 15 amino acids. The V end was cut by 1 base, the J end by 0 bases, with 7 bases between. For the CDR3, the DNA is TGTGCCAGCAGCTTGTTTGTGTCGAACACCGGGGAGCTGTTTTTT. Translated, it gives CASSLFVSNTGELFF.

This clonotype was seen ten or more times. The CDR3 sequence: CASSSGLWQFF. CDR3 bases: TGTGCCAGCAGTTCAGGGTTGTGGCAGTTCTTC. J is TRBJ2-1 and V is TRBV28; D is perhaps TRBD1 (5 bases). This CDR3 has 11 amino acids. CDR1 and CDR2 from the germline V gene are MDHEN and SYDVKM. Trimming left V 4 bases short and J 12 bases short, with 10 bases between.

This clonotype has at least ten counts. The CDR3 loop is CASSLEVRDRGHGGYTF. CDR3 sequence (DNA): TGTGCCAGCAGTTTAGAGGTCCGGGACAGGGGGCACGGAGGCTACACCTTC. The chain employs TRBV12-3 or TRBV12-4 and TRBJ1-2, with 12 bases identical to TRBD1. This CDR3 has 17 amino acids. After removal of 1 base from V and 8 bases from J, the junction contained 11 bases not matched to a gene.

Many counts were recorded for this clonotype. The V gene is TRBV27, the J gene TRBJ1-1, with a tentative D call TRBD1 (5 bases). The CDR3 has 14 amino acids. In germline, CDR1 is MNHEY, CDR2 SMNVEV (reference sequence). V lost 5 bases and J 6 bases, leaving 16 bases between the germline ends. The CDR3 reads CASSPTGTRAEAFF. In DNA form, the CDR3 reads TGTGCCAGCAGTCCAACCGGGACTAGGGCTGAAGCTTTCTTT.

In its sample, this clonotype was seen many times. The chain links TRBV5-1 to TRBJ1-1; TRBD1 agrees at 8 bases. Germline V gene sequence: CDR1 SGHRS, CDR2 YFSETQ. The CDR3 extends over 15 amino acids. After removal of 4 bases from V and 2 bases from J, the junction contained 7 bases not matched to a gene. CDR3 coding DNA: TGCGCCAGCAGCCCTGAGACAGGGGATAACACTGAAGCTTTCTTT. Amino acids: CASSPETGDNTEAFF. Together with reference TRBV5-1 and TRBJ1-1, the CDR3 gives the full variable domain: KAGVTQTPRYLIKTRGQQVTLSCSPISGHRSVSWYQQTPGQGLQFLFEYFSETQRNKGNFPGRFSGRQFSNSRSEMNVSTLELGDSALYLCASSPETGDNTEAFFGQGTRLTVV.

In this sample, this clonotype turned up a few times. The chain has TRBV6-2 or TRBV6-3 and TRBJ1-5; D is possibly TRBD1 (5 bases). Germline assignment: CDR1 MNHEY and CDR2 SVGEGT. The CDR3 runs 16 residues. The V end was cut by 0 bases, the J end by 0 bases, with 9 bases between. CDR3 in DNA: TGTGCCAGCAGTTACTCCGGGGCTCTTAGCAATCAGCCCCAGCATTTT. Its protein is CASSYSGALSNQPQHF.

This clonotype came up many times. The chain combines TRBV3-1 with TRBJ1-5; unclear D gene. The CDR3 runs to 14 residues. V lost 4 bases and J lost 1, with 8 bases in between. Germline CDR1 is LGHDT and CDR2 is YNNKEL (reference sequence). CDR3: CASSPEMSNQPQHF. CDR3 DNA sequence: TGTGCCAGCAGCCCAGAGATGAGCAATCAGCCCCAGCATTTT.